The sequence of this T cell receptor (beta chain) was determined in a study of control samples from healthy donors and cancer patients. Assay: immunoSEQ multiplex PCR; the TCRdb copy retains only in-frame clones and omits some. This table holds approximately 82,000 clones, roughly 93% found once. Looked up from germline, CDR1 is PRHDT and CDR2 is FYEKMQ (reference sequence). This CDR3 is built from 12 residues. Deletions cut 4 bases from V and 6 bases from J, with 9 bases between. The sequence derives from a woman aged 40 to 55 with lung cancer. Sequencing was done on a sample of PBMCs. The V call is TRBV13, the J call TRBJ1-2; D unresolved. This CDR3 is CASSSIPNGYTF. CDR3 bases: TGTGCCAGCAGCTCAATCCCCAATGGCTACACCTTC.